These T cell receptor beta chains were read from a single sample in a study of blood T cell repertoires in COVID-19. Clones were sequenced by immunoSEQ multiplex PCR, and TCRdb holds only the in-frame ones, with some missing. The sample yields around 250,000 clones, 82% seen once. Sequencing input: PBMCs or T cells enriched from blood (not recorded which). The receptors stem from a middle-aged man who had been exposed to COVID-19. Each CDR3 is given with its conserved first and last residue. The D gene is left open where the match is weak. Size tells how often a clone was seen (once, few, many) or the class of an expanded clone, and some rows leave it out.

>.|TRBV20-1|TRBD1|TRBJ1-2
TGCAGTGCTAGTCGACAGGGGTTAGCTGCTGGCTACACCTTC
CSASRQGLAAGYTF
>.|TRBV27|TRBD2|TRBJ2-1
TGTGCCAGCAGTACGGGACTAGCGGGAGTAATTGAGCAGTTCTTC
CASSTGLAGVIEQFF
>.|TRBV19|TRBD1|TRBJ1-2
TGTGCCAGTAGTAATCAGGGGGAAGCAGACTATGGCTACACCTTC
CASSNQGEADYGYTF
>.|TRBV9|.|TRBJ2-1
TGTGCCAGCAGCGTAGATCAGGCCGCTTACAATGAGCAGTTCTTC
CASSVDQAAYNEQFF
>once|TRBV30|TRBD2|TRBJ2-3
TGTGCCTGGACCCCGGGACTAGCGGGAGCGGATACGCAGTATTTT
CAWTPGLAGADTQYF
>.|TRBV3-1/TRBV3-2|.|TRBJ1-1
TGTGCCAGCAGCCAAGCCGCAGGGGTCTTGGAGAACGAAGCTTTCTTT
CASSQAAGVLENEAFF
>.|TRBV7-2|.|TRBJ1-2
TGTGCCAGCAGCTTAGGGATCACAGGGAACTATGGCTACACCTTC
CASSLGITGNYGYTF
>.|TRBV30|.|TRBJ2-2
TGTGCCTGGAAAAGGGGGCACCTTAAAGAGCGGGTCGGGGAGCTGTTTTTT
CAWKRGHLKERVGELFF
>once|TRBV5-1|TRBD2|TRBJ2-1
TGCGCCAGCAGCTCTTGGTGGGGGCGGGGGGTCTTC
CASSSWWGRGVF
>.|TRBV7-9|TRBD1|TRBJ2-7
TGTGCCAGCAGCCCGGGGACAGGGAACTACGAGCAGTACTTC
CASSPGTGNYEQYF
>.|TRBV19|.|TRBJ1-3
TGTGCCAGTAGCCCGGCTGGAAACACCATATATTTT
CASSPAGNTIYF
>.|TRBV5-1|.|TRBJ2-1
TGCGCCAGCAGCTTGGGCCCTAGCGACTCCTACAATGAGCAGTTCTTC
CASSLGPSDSYNEQFF
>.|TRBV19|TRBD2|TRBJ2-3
TGTGCCAGTAGCCAACTAGCGGAACTCACAGATACGCAGTATTTT
CASSQLAELTDTQYF
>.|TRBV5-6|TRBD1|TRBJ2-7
TGTGCCAGCAGCTTGGAACAGGGGGCTCTTTACGAGCAGTACTTC
CASSLEQGALYEQYF
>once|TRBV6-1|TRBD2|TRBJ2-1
TGTGCCAGCAGTGAGAGTCGACTAGCGGGACAAATCTACAATGAGCAGTTCTTC
CASSESRLAGQIYNEQFF
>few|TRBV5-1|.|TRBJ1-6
TGCGCCAGCAGCTTGGTGGCCAGGGGCGTTATAGGTTCACCCCTCCACTTT
CASSLVARGVIGSPLHF
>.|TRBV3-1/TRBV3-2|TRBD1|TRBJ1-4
TGTGCCAGCAGCCACAGACAGGGGCTGATAAATGAAAAACTGTTTTTT
CASSHRQGLINEKLFF
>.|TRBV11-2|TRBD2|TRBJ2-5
TGTGCCAGCAGCCCAGGGACTAGTGGGGAGACCCAGTACTTC
CASSPGTSGETQYF
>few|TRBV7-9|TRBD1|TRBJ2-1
TGTGCCAGCAGCCTCGGGACAGGTCATGGGCAGTTCTTC
CASSLGTGHGQFF
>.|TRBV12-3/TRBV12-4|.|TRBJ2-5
TGTGCCAGCAGCTTACAGGGTTGGGAGACCCAGTACTTC
CASSLQGWETQYF
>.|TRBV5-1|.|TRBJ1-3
TGCGCCAGCAGCTTGGCCGTGACAGGCCTTGGAAACACCATATATTTT
CASSLAVTGLGNTIYF
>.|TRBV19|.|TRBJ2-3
TGTGCCAGTAAACCGCGGGCTAGCGGCACAGATACGCAGTATTTT
CASKPRASGTDTQYF
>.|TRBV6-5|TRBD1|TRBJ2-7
TGTGCCAGTACAAAGGGGACAGGTTCCTACGAGCAGTACTTC
CASTKGTGSYEQYF
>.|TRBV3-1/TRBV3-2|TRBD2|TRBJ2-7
TGTGCCAGCAGCCATAACTCGCGGGAGGGAGCCGAGCAGTACTTC
CASSHNSREGAEQYF
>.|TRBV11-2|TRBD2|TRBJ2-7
TGTGCCAGCAGCTTAGCCGCTCGAAGCGGGAGCGCCTACGAGCAGTACTTC
CASSLAARSGSAYEQYF
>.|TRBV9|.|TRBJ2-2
TGTGCCAGCAGCGTAACCCCGACCCGGCTAGCGAGCACCGGGGAGCTGTTTTTT
CASSVTPTRLASTGELFF
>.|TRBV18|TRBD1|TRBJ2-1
TGTGCCAGCTCGCCCGGGACAGGGAGTAACAATGAGCAGTTCTTC
CASSPGTGSNNEQFF
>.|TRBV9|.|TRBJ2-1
TGTGCCAGCAGCGTAGCGAGCGTTGGGGAGCAGTTCTTC
CASSVASVGEQFF
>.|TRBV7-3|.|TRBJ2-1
TGTGCCAGCAGCCCCAGGACGGGGTACAATGAGCAGTTCTTC
CASSPRTGYNEQFF
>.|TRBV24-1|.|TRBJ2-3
TGTGCCACCACCCCTACAAAGAACCCAGGGGGGAAGGTAGATACGCAGTATTTT
CATTPTKNPGGKVDTQYF
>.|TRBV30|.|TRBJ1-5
TGTGCCTGGAGTGTCGGCCTGACGGGGAATCAGCCCCAGCATTTT
CAWSVGLTGNQPQHF
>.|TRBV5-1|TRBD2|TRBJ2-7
TGCGCCAGCAGCCCGTGGGGGGGGACCTCGAACTACGAGCAGTACTTC
CASSPWGGTSNYEQYF
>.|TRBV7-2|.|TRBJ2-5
TGTGCCAGCAGCACTAGGGGGGGGGAGACCCAGTACTTC
CASSTRGGETQYF
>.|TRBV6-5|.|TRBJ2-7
TGTGCCAGCAGTTACCAGGGGTACTACGAGCAGTACTTC
CASSYQGYYEQYF
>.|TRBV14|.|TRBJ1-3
TGTGCCAGCAGCCAAGTTTTCGGCTCTGGAAACACCATATATTTT
CASSQVFGSGNTIYF
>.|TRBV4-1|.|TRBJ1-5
TGCGCCAGCAGCCAAGATGGTGTGGACAGCTTCAATCAGCCCCAGCATTTT
CASSQDGVDSFNQPQHF
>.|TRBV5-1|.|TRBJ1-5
TGCGCCAGCAGGCGGGATAGCAGGGTGACTCAGCCCCAGCATTTT
CASRRDSRVTQPQHF
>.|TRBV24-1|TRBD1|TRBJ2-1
TGTGCCACCAGGGAGACAGGGGGCTACAATGAGCAGTTCTTC
CATRETGGYNEQFF
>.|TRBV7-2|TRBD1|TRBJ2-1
TGTGCCAGCAGCTTAGCCCCCCCGGGACAGGGGATTAGAGATGAGCAGTTCTTC
CASSLAPPGQGIRDEQFF
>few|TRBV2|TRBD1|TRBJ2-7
TGTGCCAGCAGACCCGACAGGGGGATCGAGCAGTACTTC
CASRPDRGIEQYF
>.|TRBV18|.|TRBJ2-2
TGTGCCAGCTTTCCGGACACCGGGGAGCTGTTTTTT
CASFPDTGELFF
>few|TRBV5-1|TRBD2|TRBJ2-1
TGCGCCAGCAGTCGAGCGGGAGCGCGGGATGAGCAGTTCTTC
CASSRAGARDEQFF
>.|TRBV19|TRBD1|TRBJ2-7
TGTGCCAGTAGTATTGACGGACAGGGGGTGAGATGGCAGTACTTC
CASSIDGQGVRWQYF
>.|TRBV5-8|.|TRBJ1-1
TGTGCCAGCAGCATTGGGGCCAGGGTCAACACTGAAGCTTTCTTT
CASSIGARVNTEAFF
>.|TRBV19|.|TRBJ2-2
TGTGCCAGTACCCCCCAAGCGTACACCGGGGAGCTGTTTTTT
CASTPQAYTGELFF
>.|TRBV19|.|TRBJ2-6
TGTGCCAGTACCGGAGAATTCGTCTCTGGGGCCAACGTCCTGACTTTC
CASTGEFVSGANVLTF
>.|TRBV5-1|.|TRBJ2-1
TGCGCCAGCAGCTTGGGTTTCTTAAGGGAGGGGGTCAATGAGCAGTTCTTC
CASSLGFLREGVNEQFF
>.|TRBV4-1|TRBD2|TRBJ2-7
TGCGCCAGCAGCCAAGTGGGGGGAGTGGGGGAGGGCTACGAGCAGTACTTC
CASSQVGGVGEGYEQYF